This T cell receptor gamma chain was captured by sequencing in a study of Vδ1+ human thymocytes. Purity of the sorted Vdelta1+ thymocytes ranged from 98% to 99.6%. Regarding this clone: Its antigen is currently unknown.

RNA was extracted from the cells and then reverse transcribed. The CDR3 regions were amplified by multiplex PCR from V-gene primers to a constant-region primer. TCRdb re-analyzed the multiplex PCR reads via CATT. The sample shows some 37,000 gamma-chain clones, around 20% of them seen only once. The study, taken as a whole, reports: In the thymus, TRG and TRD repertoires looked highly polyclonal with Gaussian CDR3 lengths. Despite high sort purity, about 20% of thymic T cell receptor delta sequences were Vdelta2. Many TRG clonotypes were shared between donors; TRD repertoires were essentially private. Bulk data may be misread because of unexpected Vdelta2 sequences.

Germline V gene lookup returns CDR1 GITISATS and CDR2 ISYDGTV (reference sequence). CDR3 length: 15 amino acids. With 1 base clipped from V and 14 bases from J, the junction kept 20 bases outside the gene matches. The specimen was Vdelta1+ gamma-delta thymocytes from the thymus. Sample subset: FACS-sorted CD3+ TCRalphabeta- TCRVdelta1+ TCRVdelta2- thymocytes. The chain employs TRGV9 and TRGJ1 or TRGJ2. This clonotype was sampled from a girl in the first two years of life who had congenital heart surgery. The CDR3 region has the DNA TGTGCCTTGTGGGAGGTTGAGCGGGGGCCGCCTGGGGAACTCTTT. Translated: CALWEVERGPPGELF.